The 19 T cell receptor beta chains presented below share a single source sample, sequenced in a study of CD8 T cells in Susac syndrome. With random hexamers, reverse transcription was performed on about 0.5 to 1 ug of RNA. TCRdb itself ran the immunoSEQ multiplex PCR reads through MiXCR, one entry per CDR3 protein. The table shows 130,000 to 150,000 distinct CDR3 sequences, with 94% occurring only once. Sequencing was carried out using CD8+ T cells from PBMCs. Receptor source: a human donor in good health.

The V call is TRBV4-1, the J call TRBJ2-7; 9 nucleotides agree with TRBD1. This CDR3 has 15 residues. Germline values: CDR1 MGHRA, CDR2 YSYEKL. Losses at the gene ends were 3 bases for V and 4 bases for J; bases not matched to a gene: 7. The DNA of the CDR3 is TGCGCCAGCAGCCATCGGTTACAGGGGGCTTACGAGCAGTACTTC. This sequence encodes CASSHRLQGAYEQYF.

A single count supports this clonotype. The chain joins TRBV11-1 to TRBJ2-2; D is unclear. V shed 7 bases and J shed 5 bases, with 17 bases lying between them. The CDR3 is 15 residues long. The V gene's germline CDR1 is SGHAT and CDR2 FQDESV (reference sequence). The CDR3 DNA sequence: TGTGCCAGCACCGACGTAGGGCCCACTACCGGGGAGCTGTTTTTT. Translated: CASTDVGPTTGELFF.

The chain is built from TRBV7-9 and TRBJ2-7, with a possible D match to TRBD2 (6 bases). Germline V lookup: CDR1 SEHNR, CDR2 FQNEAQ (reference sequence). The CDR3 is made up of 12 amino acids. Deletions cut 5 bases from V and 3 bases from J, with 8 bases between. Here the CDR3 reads CASSQTSYEQYF. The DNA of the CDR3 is TGTGCCAGCAGCCAGACTAGCTACGAGCAGTACTTC.

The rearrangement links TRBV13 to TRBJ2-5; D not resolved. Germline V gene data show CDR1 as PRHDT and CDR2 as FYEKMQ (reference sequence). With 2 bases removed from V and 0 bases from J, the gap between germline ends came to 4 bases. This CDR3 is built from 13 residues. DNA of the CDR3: TGTGCCAGCAGCTTATACAACCAAGAGACCCAGTACTTC. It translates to CASSLYNQETQYF.

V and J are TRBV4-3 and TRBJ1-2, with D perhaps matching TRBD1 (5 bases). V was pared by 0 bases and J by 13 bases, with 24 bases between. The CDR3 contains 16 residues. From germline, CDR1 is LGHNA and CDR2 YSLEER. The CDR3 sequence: CASSQDSGPVQAVVTF. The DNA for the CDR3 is TGCGCCAGCAGCCAAGATTCGGGGCCGGTGCAAGCGGTTGTCACCTTC.

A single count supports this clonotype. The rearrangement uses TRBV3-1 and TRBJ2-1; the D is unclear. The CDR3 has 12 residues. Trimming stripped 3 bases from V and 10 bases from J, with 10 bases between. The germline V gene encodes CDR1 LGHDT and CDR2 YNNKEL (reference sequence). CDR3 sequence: CASSHLTGEQFF. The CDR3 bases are TGTGCCAGCAGCCACTTAACGGGCGAGCAGTTCTTC.

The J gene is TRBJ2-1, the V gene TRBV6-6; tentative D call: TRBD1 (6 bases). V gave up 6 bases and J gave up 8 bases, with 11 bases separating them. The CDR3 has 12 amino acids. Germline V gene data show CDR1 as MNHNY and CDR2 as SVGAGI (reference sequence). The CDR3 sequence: CASRYRVDEQFF. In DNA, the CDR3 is TGTGCCAGCAGATACAGGGTAGATGAGCAGTTCTTC.

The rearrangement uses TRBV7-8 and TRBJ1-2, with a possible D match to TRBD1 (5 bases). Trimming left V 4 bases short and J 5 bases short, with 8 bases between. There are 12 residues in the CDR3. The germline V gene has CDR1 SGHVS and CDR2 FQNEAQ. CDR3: CASSSGAYGYTF. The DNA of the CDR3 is TGTGCCAGCAGCTCTGGGGCTTATGGCTACACCTTC. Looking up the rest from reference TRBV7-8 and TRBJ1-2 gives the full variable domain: GAGVSQSPRYKVAKRGQDVALRCDPISGHVSLFWYQQALGQGPEFLTYFQNEAQLDKSGLPSDRFFAERPEGSVSTLKIQRTQQEDSAVYLCASSSGAYGYTFGSGTRLTVV.

The CDR3 bases are TGTGCCAGCAGTTTAACCCTCTCTGGAAACACCATATATTTT. It yields the protein CASSLTLSGNTIYF. This chain uses TRBV28 with TRBJ1-3; no firm D call. This CDR3 is 14 amino acids long. The germline V and J ends were trimmed by 2 bases and 0 bases, with 5 bases remaining between them. Germline CDR1 and CDR2: MDHEN and SYDVKM.

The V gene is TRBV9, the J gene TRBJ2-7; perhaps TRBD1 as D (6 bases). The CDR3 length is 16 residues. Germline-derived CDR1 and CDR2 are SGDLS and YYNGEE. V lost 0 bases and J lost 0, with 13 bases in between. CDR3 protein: CASSVARGEPSYEQYF. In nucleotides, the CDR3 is TGTGCCAGCAGCGTAGCCAGGGGCGAACCCTCCTACGAGCAGTACTTC.

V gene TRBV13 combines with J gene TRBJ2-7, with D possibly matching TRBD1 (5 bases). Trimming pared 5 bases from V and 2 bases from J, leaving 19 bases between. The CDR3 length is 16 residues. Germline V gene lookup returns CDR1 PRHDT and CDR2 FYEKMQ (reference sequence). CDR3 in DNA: TGTGCCAGCAGCACTCTAGGGCAGGGCCAAACCTACGAGCAGTACTTC. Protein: CASSTLGQGQTYEQYF.

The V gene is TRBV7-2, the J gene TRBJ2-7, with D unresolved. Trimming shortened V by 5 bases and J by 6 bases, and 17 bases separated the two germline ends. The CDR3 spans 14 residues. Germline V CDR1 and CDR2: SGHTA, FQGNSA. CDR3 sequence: CASSRGTARGEQYF. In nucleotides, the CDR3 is TGTGCCAGCAGCCGAGGAACAGCCCGAGGCGAGCAGTACTTC.

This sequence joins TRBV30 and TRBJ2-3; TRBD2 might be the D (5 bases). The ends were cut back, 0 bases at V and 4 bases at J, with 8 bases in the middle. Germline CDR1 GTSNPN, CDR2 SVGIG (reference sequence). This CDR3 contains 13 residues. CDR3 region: CAWSVASSDTQYF. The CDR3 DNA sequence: TGTGCCTGGAGTGTTGCTAGCTCAGATACGCAGTATTTT.

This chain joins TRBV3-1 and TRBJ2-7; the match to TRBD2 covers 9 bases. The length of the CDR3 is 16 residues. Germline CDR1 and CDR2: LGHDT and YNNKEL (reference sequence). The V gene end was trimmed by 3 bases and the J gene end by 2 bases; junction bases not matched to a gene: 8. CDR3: CASSHGTGTSPYEQYF. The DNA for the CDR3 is TGTGCCAGCAGCCATGGAACCGGGACTAGCCCCTACGAGCAGTACTTC.

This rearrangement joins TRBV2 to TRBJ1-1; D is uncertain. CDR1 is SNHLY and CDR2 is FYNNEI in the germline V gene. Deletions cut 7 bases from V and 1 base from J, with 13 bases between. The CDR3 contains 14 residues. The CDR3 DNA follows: TGTGCCAGCATAAGTTCCGGGAGGAACACTGAAGCTTTCTTT. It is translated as CASISSGRNTEAFF.

As DNA, the CDR3 is TGTGCCAGCAGTAGCTACACAGATACGCAGTATTTT. It yields the protein CASSSYTDTQYF. The chain employs TRBV5-4 and TRBJ2-3; D uncertain. CDR3 length equals 12 residues. Germline values: CDR1 SGHNT, CDR2 YYREEE (reference sequence). The V gene lost 5 bases and the J gene lost 2 bases, with 6 bases spanning the gap.

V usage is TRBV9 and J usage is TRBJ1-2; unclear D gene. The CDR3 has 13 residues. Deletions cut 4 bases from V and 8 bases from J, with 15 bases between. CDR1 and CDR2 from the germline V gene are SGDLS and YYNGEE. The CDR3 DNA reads TGTGCCAGCAGCCCAACGAACACGAGGGGCTACACCTTC. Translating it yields CASSPTNTRGYTF. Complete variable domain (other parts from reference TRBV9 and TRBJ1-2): DSGVTQTPKHLITATGQRVTLRCSPRSGDLSVYWYQQSLDQGLQFLIQYYNGEERAKGNILERFSAQQFPDLHSELNLSSLELGDSALYFCASSPTNTRGYTFGSGTRLTVV.

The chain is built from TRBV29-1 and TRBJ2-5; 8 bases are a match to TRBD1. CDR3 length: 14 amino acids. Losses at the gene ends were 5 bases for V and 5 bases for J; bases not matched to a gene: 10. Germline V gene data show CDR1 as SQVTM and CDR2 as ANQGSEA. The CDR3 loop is CSVSGRGLGETQYF. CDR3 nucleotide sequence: TGCAGCGTTTCGGGCAGGGGGCTCGGTGAGACCCAGTACTTC. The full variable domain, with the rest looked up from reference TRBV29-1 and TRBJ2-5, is SAVISQKPSRDICQRGTSLTIQCQVDSQVTMMFWYRQQPGQSLTLIATANQGSEATYESGFVIDKFPISRPNLTFSTLTVSNMSPEDSSIYLCSVSGRGLGETQYFGPGTRLLVL.

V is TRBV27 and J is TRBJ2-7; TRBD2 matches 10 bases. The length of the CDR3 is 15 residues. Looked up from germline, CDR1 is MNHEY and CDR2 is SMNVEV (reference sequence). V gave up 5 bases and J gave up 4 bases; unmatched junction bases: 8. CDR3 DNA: TGTGCCAGCAGTCCGATAGCGGGAGGCAATTACGAGCAGTACTTC. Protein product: CASSPIAGGNYEQYF.